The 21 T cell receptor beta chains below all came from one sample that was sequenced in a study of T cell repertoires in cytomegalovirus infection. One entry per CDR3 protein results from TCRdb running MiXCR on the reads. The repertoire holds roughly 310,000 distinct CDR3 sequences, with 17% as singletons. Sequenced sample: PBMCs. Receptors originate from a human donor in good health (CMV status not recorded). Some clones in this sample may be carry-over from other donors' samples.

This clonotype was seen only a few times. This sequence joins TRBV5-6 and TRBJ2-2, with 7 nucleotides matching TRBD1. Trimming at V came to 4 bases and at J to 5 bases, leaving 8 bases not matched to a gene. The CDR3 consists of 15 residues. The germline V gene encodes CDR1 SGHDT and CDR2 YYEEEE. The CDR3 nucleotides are TGTGCCAGCAGCCTGACAGGGTTGAGTACCGGGGAGCTGTTTTTT. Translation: CASSLTGLSTGELFF.

The CDR3 coding sequence is TGCAGTGCTAGAGATCTGGGTCCGGGAAAAAACACTGAAGCTTTCTTT. It encodes CSARDLGPGKNTEAFF. J is TRBJ1-1 and V is TRBV20-1; D gene ambiguous. There are 16 residues in the CDR3. Germline CDR1 reads DFQATT; CDR2 reads SNEGSKA (reference sequence). V was shortened by 0 bases and J by 2 bases, with 16 bases between the two germline ends.

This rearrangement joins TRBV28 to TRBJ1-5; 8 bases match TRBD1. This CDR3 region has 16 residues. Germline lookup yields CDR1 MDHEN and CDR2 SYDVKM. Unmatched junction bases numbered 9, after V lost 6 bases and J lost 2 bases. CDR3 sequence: CASSSLRGQGNQPQHF. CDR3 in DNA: TGTGCCAGCAGCTCCCTGCGGGGACAGGGCAATCAGCCCCAGCATTTT.

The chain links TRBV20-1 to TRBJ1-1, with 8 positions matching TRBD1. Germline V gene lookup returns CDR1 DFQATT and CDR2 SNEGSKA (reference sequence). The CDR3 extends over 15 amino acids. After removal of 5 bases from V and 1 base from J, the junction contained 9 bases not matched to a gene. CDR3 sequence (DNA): TGCAGTGCTTCTACCTCCGGGACAGGGAACACTGAAGCTTTCTTT. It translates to CSASTSGTGNTEAFF.

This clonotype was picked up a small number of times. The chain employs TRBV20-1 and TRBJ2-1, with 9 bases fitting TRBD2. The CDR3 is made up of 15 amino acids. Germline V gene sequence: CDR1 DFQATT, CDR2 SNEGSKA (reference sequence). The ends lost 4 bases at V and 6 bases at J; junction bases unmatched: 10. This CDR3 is CSATPQAGGGNEQFF. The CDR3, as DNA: TGCAGTGCTACCCCCCAAGCGGGGGGTGGCAATGAGCAGTTCTTC.

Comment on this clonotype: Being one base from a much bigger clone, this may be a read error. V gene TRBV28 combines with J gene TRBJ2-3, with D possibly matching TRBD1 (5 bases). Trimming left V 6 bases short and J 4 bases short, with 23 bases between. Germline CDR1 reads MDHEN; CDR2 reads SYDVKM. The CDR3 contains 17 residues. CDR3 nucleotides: TGTGCCAGCAGACCCGCCACCCGCGGAAAGGGGCCAGATACGCAGTATTTT. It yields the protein CASRPATRGKGPDTQYF.

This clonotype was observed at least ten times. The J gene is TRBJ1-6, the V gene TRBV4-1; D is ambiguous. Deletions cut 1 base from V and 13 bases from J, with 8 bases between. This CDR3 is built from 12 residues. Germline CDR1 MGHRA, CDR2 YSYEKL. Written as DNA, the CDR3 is TGCGCCAGCAGCCAAGTCCAGGAGCCCCTCCACTTT. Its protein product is CASSQVQEPLHF.

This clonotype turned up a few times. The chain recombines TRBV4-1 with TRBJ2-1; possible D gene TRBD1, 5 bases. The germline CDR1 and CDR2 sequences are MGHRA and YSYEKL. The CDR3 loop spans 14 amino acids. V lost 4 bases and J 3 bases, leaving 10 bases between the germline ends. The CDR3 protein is CASSRSDSYNEQFF. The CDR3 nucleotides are TGCGCCAGCAGCCGAAGTGACAGCTACAATGAGCAGTTCTTC.

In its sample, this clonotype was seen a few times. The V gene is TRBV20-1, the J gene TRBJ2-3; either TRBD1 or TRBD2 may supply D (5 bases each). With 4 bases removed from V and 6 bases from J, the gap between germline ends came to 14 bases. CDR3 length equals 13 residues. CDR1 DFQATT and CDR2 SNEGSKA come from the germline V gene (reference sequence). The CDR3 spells CSATQGGLDTQYF. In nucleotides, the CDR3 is TGCAGTGCTACGCAGGGCGGGTTGGATACGCAGTATTTT.

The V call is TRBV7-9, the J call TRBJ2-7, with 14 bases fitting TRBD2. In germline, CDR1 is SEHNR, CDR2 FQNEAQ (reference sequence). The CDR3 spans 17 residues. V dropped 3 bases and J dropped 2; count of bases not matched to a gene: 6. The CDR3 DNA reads TGTGCCAGCAGCTTGGGACTAGCGGGGGAGAGTACCTACGAGCAGTACTTC. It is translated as CASSLGLAGESTYEQYF.

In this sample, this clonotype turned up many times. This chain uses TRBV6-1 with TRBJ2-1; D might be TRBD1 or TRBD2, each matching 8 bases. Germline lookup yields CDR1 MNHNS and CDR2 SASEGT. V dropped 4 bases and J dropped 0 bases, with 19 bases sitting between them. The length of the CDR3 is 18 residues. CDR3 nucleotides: TGTGCCAGCAGTGGAGGTTGGACAGGGACTAGCTCCTACAATGAGCAGTTCTTC. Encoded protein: CASSGGWTGTSSYNEQFF.

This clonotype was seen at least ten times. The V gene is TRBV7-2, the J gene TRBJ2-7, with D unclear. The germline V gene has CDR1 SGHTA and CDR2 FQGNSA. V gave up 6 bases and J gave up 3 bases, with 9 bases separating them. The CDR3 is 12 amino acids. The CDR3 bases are TGTGCCAGCAGTCGGGCAGGCTACGAGCAGTACTTC. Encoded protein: CASSRAGYEQYF.

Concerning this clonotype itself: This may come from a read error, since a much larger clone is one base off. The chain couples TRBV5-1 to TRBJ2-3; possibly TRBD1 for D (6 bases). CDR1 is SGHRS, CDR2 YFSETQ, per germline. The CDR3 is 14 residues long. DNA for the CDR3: TGCGCCAGCAGCTTGGGACAGGACACAGATACGCAGAATTTT. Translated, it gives CASSLGQDTDTQNF. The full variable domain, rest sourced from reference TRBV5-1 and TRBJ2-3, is KAGVTQTPRYLIKTRGQQVTLSCSPISGHRSVSWYQQTPGQGLQFLFEYFSETQRNKGNFPGRFSGRQFSNSRSEMNVSTLELGDSALYLCASSLGQDTDTQNFGPGTRLTVL.

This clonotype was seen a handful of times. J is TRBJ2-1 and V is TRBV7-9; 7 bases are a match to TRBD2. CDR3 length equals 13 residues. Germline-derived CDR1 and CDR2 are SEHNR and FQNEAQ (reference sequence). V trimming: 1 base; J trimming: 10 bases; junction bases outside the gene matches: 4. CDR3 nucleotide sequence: TGTGCCAGCAGCTTAGGGGACTACGGGGAGCAGTTCTTC. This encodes CASSLGDYGEQFF.

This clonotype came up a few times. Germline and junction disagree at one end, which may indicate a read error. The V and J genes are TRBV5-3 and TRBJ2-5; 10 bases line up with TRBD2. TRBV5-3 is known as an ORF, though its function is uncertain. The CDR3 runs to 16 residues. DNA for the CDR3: TGTGCCAGCAGCTTGCTGAGCGGGGGGGCCGTAGAGACCCAGTACTTC. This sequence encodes CASSLLSGGAVETQYF.

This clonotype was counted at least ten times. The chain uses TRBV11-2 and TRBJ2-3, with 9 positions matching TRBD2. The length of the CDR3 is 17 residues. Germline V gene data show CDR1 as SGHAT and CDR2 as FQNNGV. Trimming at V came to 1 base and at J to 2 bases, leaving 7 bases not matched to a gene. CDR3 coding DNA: TGTGCCAGCAGCTTAGGCGCGCTAGCGGGGACCACAGATACGCAGTATTTT. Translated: CASSLGALAGTTDTQYF. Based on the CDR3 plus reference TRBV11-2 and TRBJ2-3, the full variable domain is EAGVAQSPRYKIIEKRQSVAFWCNPISGHATLYWYQQILGQGPKLLIQFQNNGVVDDSQLPKDRFSAERLKGVDSTLKIQPAKLEDSAVYLCASSLGALAGTTDTQYFGPGTRLTVL.

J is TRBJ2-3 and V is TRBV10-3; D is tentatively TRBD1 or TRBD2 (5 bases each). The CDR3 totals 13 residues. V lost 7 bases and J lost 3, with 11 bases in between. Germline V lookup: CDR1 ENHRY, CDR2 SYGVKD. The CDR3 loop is CAITARGTDTQYF. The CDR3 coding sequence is TGTGCCATCACTGCGAGGGGTACAGATACGCAGTATTTT.

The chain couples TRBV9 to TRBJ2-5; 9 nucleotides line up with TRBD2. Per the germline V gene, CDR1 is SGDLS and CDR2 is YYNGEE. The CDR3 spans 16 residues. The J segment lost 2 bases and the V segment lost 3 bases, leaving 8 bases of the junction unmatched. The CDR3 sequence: CASSASAGGPQETQYF. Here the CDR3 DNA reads TGTGCCAGCAGCGCCTCCGCGGGGGGGCCTCAAGAGACCCAGTACTTC.

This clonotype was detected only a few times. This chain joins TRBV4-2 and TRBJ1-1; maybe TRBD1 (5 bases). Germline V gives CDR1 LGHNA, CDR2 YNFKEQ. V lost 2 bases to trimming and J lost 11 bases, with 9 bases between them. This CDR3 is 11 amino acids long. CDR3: CASSQQGLAFF. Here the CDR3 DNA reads TGTGCCAGCAGCCAACAGGGTTTGGCTTTCTTT.

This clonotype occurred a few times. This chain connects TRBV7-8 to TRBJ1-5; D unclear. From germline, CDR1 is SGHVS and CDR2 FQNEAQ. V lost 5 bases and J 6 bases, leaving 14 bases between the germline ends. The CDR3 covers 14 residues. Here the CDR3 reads CASSPQSEGQPQHF. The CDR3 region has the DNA TGTGCCAGCAGCCCGCAGAGTGAAGGTCAGCCCCAGCATTTT.

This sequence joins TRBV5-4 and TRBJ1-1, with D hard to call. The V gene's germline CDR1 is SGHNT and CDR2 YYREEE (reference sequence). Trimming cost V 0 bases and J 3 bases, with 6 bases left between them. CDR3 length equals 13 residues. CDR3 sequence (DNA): TGTGCCAGCAGCTTGGAGTTATACACTGAAGCTTTCTTT. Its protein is CASSLELYTEAFF.